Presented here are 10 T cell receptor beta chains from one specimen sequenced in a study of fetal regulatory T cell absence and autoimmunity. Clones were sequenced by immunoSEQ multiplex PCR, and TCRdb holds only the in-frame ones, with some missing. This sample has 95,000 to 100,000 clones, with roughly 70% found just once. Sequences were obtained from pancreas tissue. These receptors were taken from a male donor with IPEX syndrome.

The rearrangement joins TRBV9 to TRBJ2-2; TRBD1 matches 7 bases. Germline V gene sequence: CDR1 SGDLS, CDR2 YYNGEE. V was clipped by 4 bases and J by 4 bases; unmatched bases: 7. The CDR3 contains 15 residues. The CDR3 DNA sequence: TGTGCCAGCAGCCCCGGACAGGTTGGCACCGGGGAGCTGTTTTTT. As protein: CASSPGQVGTGELFF. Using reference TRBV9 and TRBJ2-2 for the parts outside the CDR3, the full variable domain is DSGVTQTPKHLITATGQRVTLRCSPRSGDLSVYWYQQSLDQGLQFLIQYYNGEERAKGNILERFSAQQFPDLHSELNLSSLELGDSALYFCASSPGQVGTGELFFGEGSRLTVL.

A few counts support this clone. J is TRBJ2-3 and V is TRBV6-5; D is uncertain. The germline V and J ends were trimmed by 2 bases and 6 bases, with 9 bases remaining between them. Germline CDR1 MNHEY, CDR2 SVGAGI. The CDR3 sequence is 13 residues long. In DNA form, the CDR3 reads TGTGCCAGCAGTTACGGGGTGGGTGATACGCAGTATTTT. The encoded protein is CASSYGVGDTQYF.

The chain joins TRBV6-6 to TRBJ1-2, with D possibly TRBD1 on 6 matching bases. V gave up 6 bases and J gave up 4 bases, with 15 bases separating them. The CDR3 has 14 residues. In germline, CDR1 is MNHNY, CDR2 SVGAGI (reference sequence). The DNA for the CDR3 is TGTGCCAGCAGGTCCTACAGGGCAGGCTATGGCTACACCTTC. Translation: CASRSYRAGYGYTF.

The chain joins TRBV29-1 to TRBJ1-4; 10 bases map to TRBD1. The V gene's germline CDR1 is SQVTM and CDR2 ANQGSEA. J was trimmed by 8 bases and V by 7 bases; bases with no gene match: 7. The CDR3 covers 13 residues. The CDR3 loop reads CSAGTGDREKLFF. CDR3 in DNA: TGCAGCGCCGGGACAGGGGATAGGGAAAAACTGTTTTTT.

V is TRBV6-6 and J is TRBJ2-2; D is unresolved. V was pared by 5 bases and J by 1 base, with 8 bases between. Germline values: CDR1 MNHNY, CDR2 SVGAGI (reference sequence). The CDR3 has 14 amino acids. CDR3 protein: CASSPGRNTGELFF. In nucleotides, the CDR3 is TGTGCCAGCAGTCCCGGGCGGAACACCGGGGAGCTGTTTTTT.

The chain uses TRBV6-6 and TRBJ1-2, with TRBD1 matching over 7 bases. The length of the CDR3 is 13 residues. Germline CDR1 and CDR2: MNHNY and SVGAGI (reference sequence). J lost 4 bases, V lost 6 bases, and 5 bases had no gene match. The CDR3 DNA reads TGTGCCAGCAGACCCACAGGGGTCTATGGCTACACCTTC. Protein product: CASRPTGVYGYTF.

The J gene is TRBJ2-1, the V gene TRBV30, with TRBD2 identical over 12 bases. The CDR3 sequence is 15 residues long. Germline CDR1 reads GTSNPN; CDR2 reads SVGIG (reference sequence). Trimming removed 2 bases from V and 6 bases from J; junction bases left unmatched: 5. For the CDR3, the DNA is TGTGCCTGGAGTCCCGGACTAGCGGGGCCCAATGAGCAGTTCTTC. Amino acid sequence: CAWSPGLAGPNEQFF.

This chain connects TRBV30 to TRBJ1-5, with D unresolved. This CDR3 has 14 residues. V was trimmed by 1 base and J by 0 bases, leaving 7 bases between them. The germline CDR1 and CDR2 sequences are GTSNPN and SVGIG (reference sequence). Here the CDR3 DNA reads TGTGCCTGGAGTGATCCCCATAGCAATCAGCCCCAGCATTTT. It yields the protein CAWSDPHSNQPQHF. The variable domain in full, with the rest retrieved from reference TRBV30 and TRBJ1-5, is SQTIHQWPATLVQPVGSPLSLECTVEGTSNPNLYWYRQAAGRGLQLLFYSVGIGQISSEVPQNLSASRPQDRQFILSSKKLLLSDSGFYLCAWSDPHSNQPQHFGDGTRLSIL.

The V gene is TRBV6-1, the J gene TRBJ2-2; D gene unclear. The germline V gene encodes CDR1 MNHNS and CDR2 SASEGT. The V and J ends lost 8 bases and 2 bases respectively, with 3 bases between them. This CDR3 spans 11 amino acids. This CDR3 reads CASDNTGELFF. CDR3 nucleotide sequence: TGTGCCAGCGACAACACCGGGGAGCTGTTTTTT.

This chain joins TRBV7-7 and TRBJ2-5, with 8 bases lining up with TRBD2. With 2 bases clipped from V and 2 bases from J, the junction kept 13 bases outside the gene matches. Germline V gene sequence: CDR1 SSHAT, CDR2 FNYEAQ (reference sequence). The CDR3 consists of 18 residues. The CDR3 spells CASSLNAIAGGGQETQYF. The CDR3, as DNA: TGTGCCAGCAGCTTAAACGCAATCGCGGGAGGAGGTCAAGAGACCCAGTACTTC.